These 25 T cell receptor beta chains were all obtained from the same sample, sequenced in a study of cytomegalovirus exposure and HLA in healthy donors. The PCR was carried out with 60 Vbeta primers and 13 Jbeta primers. Produced via immunoSEQ multiplex PCR; TCRdb's table is partial and in-frame only. The sample holds roughly 120,000 clones; about 76% are singletons and the top ten take about 30%. The sequencing sample was made of PBMCs. All receptors derive from a man between 60 and 75 years old in good health and CMV-seropositive.

The chain employs TRBV5-1 and TRBJ2-1; 8 bases are a match to TRBD1. Germline V gene sequence: CDR1 SGHRS, CDR2 YFSETQ. After removal of 0 bases from V and 5 bases from J, the junction contained 4 bases not matched to a gene. The CDR3 covers 15 residues. The CDR3 DNA follows: TGCGCCAGCAGCTTGGGAGGGACAGGTAACAATGAGCAGTTCTTC. Translation gives CASSLGGTGNNEQFF. The full variable domain, with the rest looked up from reference TRBV5-1 and TRBJ2-1, is KAGVTQTPRYLIKTRGQQVTLSCSPISGHRSVSWYQQTPGQGLQFLFEYFSETQRNKGNFPGRFSGRQFSNSRSEMNVSTLELGDSALYLCASSLGGTGNNEQFFGPGTRLTVL.

This clone was found a few times. The rearrangement joins TRBV4-2 to TRBJ2-5; 8 bases line up with TRBD2. V was pared by 1 base and J by 7 bases, with 8 bases of the junction left unmatched. The CDR3 runs 15 residues. In germline, CDR1 is LGHNA, CDR2 YNFKEQ. This chain's CDR3 is CASSQAAGEGRTQYF. The CDR3 nucleotides are TGTGCCAGCAGCCAAGCAGCGGGAGAAGGGAGGACCCAGTACTTC.

The chain uses TRBV5-1 and TRBJ1-1; maybe TRBD1 (5 bases). V was clipped by 5 bases and J by 10 bases, with 21 bases between them. The CDR3 contains 14 residues. Germline-derived CDR1 and CDR2 are SGHRS and YFSETQ. The CDR3 sequence: CASRPDSLTGGAFF. The CDR3 nucleotides read TGCGCCAGCAGACCTGACAGCCTCACGGGGGGAGCTTTCTTT.

This chain uses TRBV10-3 with TRBJ1-5; D remains ambiguous. CDR1 ENHRY and CDR2 SYGVKD come from the germline V gene. This CDR3 spans 15 amino acids. V lost 6 bases and J lost 0, with 12 bases in between. CDR3 DNA sequence: TGTGCCATCAGCCAGGATTCTAATAGCAATCAGCCCCAGCATTTT. Its protein is CAISQDSNSNQPQHF.

The V gene is TRBV4-1, the J gene TRBJ1-3, with unresolved D. Trimming removed 0 bases from V and 4 bases from J, with 4 bases in between. This CDR3 is built from 13 residues. Per germline, CDR1 MGHRA and CDR2 YSYEKL. The CDR3 loop reads CASSQDEGNTIYF. DNA of the CDR3: TGCGCCAGCAGCCAAGACGAGGGAAACACCATATATTTT.

The gene calls are TRBV2 and TRBJ2-7; 8 bases are shared with TRBD1. V gave up 6 bases and J gave up 2 bases; unmatched junction bases: 0. The CDR3 runs to 12 residues. CDR1 is SNHLY and CDR2 is FYNNEI in the germline V gene. The CDR3 reads CASRQGAYEQYF. DNA for the CDR3: TGTGCCAGCAGACAGGGGGCCTACGAGCAGTACTTC.

The V call is TRBV19, the J call TRBJ2-2, with a tentative D call TRBD2 (6 bases). Germline values: CDR1 LNHDA, CDR2 SQIVND (reference sequence). The CDR3 has 15 residues. V dropped 4 bases and J dropped 0 bases, with 9 bases sitting between them. The CDR3 protein is CASSRGVANTGELFF. In DNA form, the CDR3 reads TGTGCCAGTAGTAGGGGGGTCGCGAACACCGGGGAGCTGTTTTTT. Variable domain in full (rest from reference TRBV19 and TRBJ2-2): DGGITQSPKYLFRKEGQNVTLSCEQNLNHDAMYWYRQDPGQGLRLIYYSQIVNDFQKGDIAEGYSVSREKKESFPLTVTSAQKNPTAFYLCASSRGVANTGELFFGEGSRLTVL.

V gene TRBV20-1 combines with J gene TRBJ1-1; D is unresolved. Germline V gene data show CDR1 as DFQATT and CDR2 as SNEGSKA (reference sequence). The V and J ends lost 1 base and 11 bases respectively, with 11 bases between them. The CDR3 consists of 11 residues. DNA for the CDR3: TGCAGTGCTAGAGGGGCATTTGAGGCTTTCTTT. It translates to CSARGAFEAFF.

This chain connects TRBV19 to TRBJ2-3, with 7 bases identical to TRBD1. Germline V gene lookup returns CDR1 LNHDA and CDR2 SQIVND (reference sequence). The CDR3 sequence is 15 residues long. Trimming cost V 3 bases and J 1 base; bases outside gene matches: 4. The CDR3 is CASSMGDSGTDTQYF. CDR3 nucleotide sequence: TGTGCCAGTAGTATGGGGGACAGTGGCACAGATACGCAGTATTTT. The variable domain in full, completed from reference TRBV19 and TRBJ2-3, reads DGGITQSPKYLFRKEGQNVTLSCEQNLNHDAMYWYRQDPGQGLRLIYYSQIVNDFQKGDIAEGYSVSREKKESFPLTVTSAQKNPTAFYLCASSMGDSGTDTQYFGPGTRLTVL.

The chain is built from TRBV13 and TRBJ2-5, with TRBD2 matching over 13 bases. The J call is in doubt because the DNA end fits TRBJ2-7 better. The CDR3 loop spans 18 amino acids. Germline-derived CDR1 and CDR2 are PRHDT and FYEKMQ (reference sequence). CDR3 region: CASSPPGLAGRNSYEQYF. DNA for the CDR3: TGTGCCAGCAGCCCGCCGGGACTAGCGGGGAGAAACTCCTACGAGCAGTACTTC.

The V and J genes are TRBV7-8 and TRBJ2-7; 9 bases map to TRBD2. Germline CDR1 reads SGHVS; CDR2 reads FQNEAQ. The CDR3 covers 16 residues. J gave up 3 bases and V 0 bases, and 6 bases lay outside the gene matches. CDR3 region: CASSLARASGVYEQYF. The CDR3 coding sequence is TGTGCCAGCAGCTTAGCGCGGGCTAGCGGGGTCTACGAGCAGTACTTC.

This sequence joins TRBV5-1 and TRBJ1-6, with 7 bases identical to TRBD1. CDR1 is SGHRS and CDR2 is YFSETQ in the germline V gene. CDR3 size: 16 residues. The junction had 0 bases not matched to a gene; V was cut back by 0 bases and J by 0 bases. Written as DNA, the CDR3 is TGCGCCAGCAGCTTGGCAGGGGGCTCCTATAATTCACCCCTCCACTTT. Translating gives CASSLAGGSYNSPLHF.

V gene TRBV5-1 combines with J gene TRBJ2-3, with 7 bases identical to TRBD1. The CDR3 has 16 amino acids. Losses at the gene ends were 4 bases for V and 2 bases for J; bases not matched to a gene: 10. The V gene's germline CDR1 is SGHRS and CDR2 YFSETQ. The CDR3 DNA follows: TGCGCCAGCAGCACACAGGGGCAGCTATCCACAGATACGCAGTATTTT. It translates to CASSTQGQLSTDTQYF.

The chain joins TRBV6-5 to TRBJ2-7, with D maybe TRBD1 (5 bases). This CDR3 has 13 amino acids. CDR1 and CDR2 from the germline V gene are MNHEY and SVGAGI. Trimming shortened V by 8 bases and J by 5 bases, and 16 bases separated the two germline ends. Here the CDR3 DNA reads TGTGCCAGCCTCGGATGGGGCAGGGACGAGCAGTACTTC. Its translation is CASLGWGRDEQYF.

In its sample, this clone was seen once. Within the sample, other DNA sequences also encode this same CDR3. The V and J genes are TRBV2 and TRBJ1-1; unclear D gene. The V end lost 4 bases, the J end lost 0 bases, and 9 bases lay between the germline ends. The CDR3 sequence is 14 residues long. In germline, CDR1 is SNHLY, CDR2 FYNNEI. CDR3 DNA sequence: TGTGCCAGCAGTGGGGCAGCCCTGAACACTGAAGCTTTCTTT. This encodes CASSGAALNTEAFF.

This clone was counted only a few times. The chain links TRBV28 to TRBJ1-2; TRBD1 matches at 7 bases. With 6 bases clipped from V and 4 bases from J, the junction kept 5 bases outside the gene matches. The V gene's germline CDR1 is MDHEN and CDR2 SYDVKM. The CDR3 loop spans 13 amino acids. CDR3 loop: CASRTGTAYGYTF. CDR3 bases: TGTGCCAGCAGGACGGGGACAGCCTATGGCTACACCTTC.

The chain recombines TRBV28 with TRBJ1-1, with D maybe TRBD1 (5 bases). Trimming took 5 bases from V and 10 from J, leaving 14 bases between them. Per germline, CDR1 MDHEN and CDR2 SYDVKM. The CDR3 consists of 12 residues. CDR3 protein: CASSPDQGSAFF. The CDR3 DNA sequence: TGTGCCAGCAGTCCCGACCAGGGTTCAGCTTTCTTT.

The rearrangement uses TRBV6-6 and TRBJ1-1, with D possibly being TRBD1 (6 bases). CDR1 and CDR2 (germline): MNHNY, SVGAGI (reference sequence). Trimming removed 9 bases from V and 5 bases from J, with 19 bases in between. The CDR3 loop spans 14 amino acids. CDR3 bases: TGTGCCAGTAGTCGGGAGGGGGAATTTACTGAAGCTTTCTTT. This gives the protein CASSREGEFTEAFF.

V gene TRBV11-2 combines with J gene TRBJ1-6; D is perhaps TRBD1 (6 bases). V was pared by 2 bases and J by 8 bases, with 13 bases between. Germline lookup yields CDR1 SGHAT and CDR2 FQNNGV. The CDR3 length is 15 residues. CDR3 bases: TGTGCCAGCAGCTTAAATCAGGGGATGTATTCACCCCTCCACTTT. This sequence encodes CASSLNQGMYSPLHF.

The genes are TRBV10-2 and TRBJ1-5; D perhaps matches TRBD1 (6 bases). Trimming cost V 7 bases and J 6 bases, with 13 bases left between them. This CDR3 is 13 amino acids long. From germline, CDR1 is WSHSY and CDR2 SAAADI. The DNA for the CDR3 is TGCGCCAGCACGGTGGGGGCAGTTCAGCCCCAGCATTTT. Amino acids: CASTVGAVQPQHF.

This chain uses TRBV7-3 with TRBJ2-2; 11 bases agree with TRBD1. The junction had 2 bases not matched to a gene; V was cut back by 5 bases and J by 6 bases. This CDR3 spans 14 amino acids. CDR1 is SGHTA, CDR2 FQGTGA, per germline. The CDR3 DNA reads as TGTGCCAGCAGCCGGGACAGGGGGTCCGGGGAGCTGTTTTTT. It codes for CASSRDRGSGELFF.

This clone was observed a few times. The chain uses TRBV30 and TRBJ2-3; 8 nucleotides match TRBD2. Germline V gene lookup returns CDR1 GTSNPN and CDR2 SVGIG (reference sequence). Trimming removed 0 bases from V and 6 bases from J; junction bases left unmatched: 2. CDR3 length equals 13 residues. The CDR3 region is CAWSVAGADTQYF. CDR3 nucleotides: TGTGCCTGGAGTGTAGCGGGGGCCGATACGCAGTATTTT.

The chain links TRBV27 to TRBJ1-1, with D perhaps TRBD1 (6 bases). The CDR3 has 14 residues. Between the trimmed V and J ends, which lost 6 bases and 5 bases, there was a span of 16 bases. Germline V lookup: CDR1 MNHEY, CDR2 SMNVEV (reference sequence). In DNA form, the CDR3 reads TGTGCCAGCAGCCCCAGAGGGGGTGGGACTGAAGCTTTCTTT. This sequence encodes CASSPRGGGTEAFF.

In its sample, this clone was seen once. This chain connects TRBV5-4 to TRBJ2-1; 11 bases align to TRBD2. The V and J ends lost 4 bases and 2 bases, in that order; junction bases with no gene match: 2. Germline CDR1 is SGHNT and CDR2 is YYREEE (reference sequence). The length of the CDR3 is 15 residues. The CDR3 here is CASSRGLAAYNEQFF. CDR3 bases: TGTGCCAGCAGCAGGGGACTAGCGGCCTACAATGAGCAGTTCTTC.

As DNA, the CDR3 is TGTGCCAGCGGAACAGGTGGCAGTGAAGCTTTCTTT. Translation gives CASGTGGSEAFF. The V gene is TRBV28, the J gene TRBJ1-1, with TRBD1 as a possible D gene (5 bases). V was shortened by 8 bases and J by 7 bases, with 14 bases between the two germline ends. Germline assignment: CDR1 MDHEN and CDR2 SYDVKM. CDR3 length: 12 residues.